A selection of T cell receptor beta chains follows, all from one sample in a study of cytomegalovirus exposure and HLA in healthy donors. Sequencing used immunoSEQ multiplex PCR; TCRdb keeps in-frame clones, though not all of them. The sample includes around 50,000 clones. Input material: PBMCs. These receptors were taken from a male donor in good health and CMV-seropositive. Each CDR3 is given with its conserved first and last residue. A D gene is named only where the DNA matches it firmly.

TGCGCCAGCAGCCCTTGGGACAGGGAGGGAAACACCATATATTTT CASSPWDREGNTIYF TRBJ1-3 TRBD1 15 TRBV4-1
TGCAGCGGGATTCTTGGACAGGGGACTAACAATGAGCAGTTCTTC CSGILGQGTNNEQFF TRBJ2-1 TRBD1 15 TRBV29-1
TGTGCCAGCAGCCCCCGCGGTGGGCAGGGATTGGAGCCCCAGCATTTT CASSPRGGQGLEPQHF TRBJ1-5 . 16 TRBV4-2
TGTGCCAGCACCCCGGACAGGGAAAATTCACCCCTCCACTTT CASTPDRENSPLHF TRBJ1-6 TRBD1 14 TRBV28
TGTGCCAGCAGCACCCCCTGGGCGGGGGGGCGGGACAATGAGCAGTTCTTC CASSTPWAGGRDNEQFF TRBJ2-1 TRBD2 17 TRBV7-9
TGTGCCAGCAGCACAGGACAGGGGTATGGCTACACCTTC CASSTGQGYGYTF TRBJ1-2 TRBD1 13 TRBV7-2
TGTGCCAGCAGTTATACAGCACCCCGGGGTAAAGAGACCCAGTACTTC CASSYTAPRGKETQYF TRBJ2-5 . 16 TRBV5-6
TGTGCCAGCTCACCATCGGGGAGGCAGGGCAATCAGCCCCAGCATTTT CASSPSGRQGNQPQHF TRBJ1-5 . 16 TRBV18
TGCGCCAGCAGCTCGACAGGGAGCTACGAGCAGTACTTC CASSSTGSYEQYF TRBJ2-7 TRBD1 13 TRBV4-3
TGTGCCTGGAGTGTACCTGTCATGGAGACCTATGGCTACACCTTC CAWSVPVMETYGYTF TRBJ1-2 . 15 TRBV30
TGTGCCAGCAGTCCGAGCGGGGGATCCTACAATGAGCAGTTCTTC CASSPSGGSYNEQFF TRBJ2-1 TRBD2 15 TRBV6-4
TGCGCCAGCAGCCAAGAATTTCTAGCGGGGGGCGGCGCAGATACGCAGTATTTT CASSQEFLAGGGADTQYF TRBJ2-3 TRBD2 18 TRBV4-3
TGTGCCAGCAGTTACTGGACACGAGGCGTGGACGAGCAGTACTTC CASSYWTRGVDEQYF TRBJ2-7 . 15 TRBV6-5
TGTGCCTGGAGTGTACGAACCGGCAGGGGGCTCTATCAGCCCCAGCATTTT CAWSVRTGRGLYQPQHF TRBJ1-5 TRBD1 17 TRBV30
TGTGCCAGCATCCGAGACAGGGGTGGCACTGAAGCTTTCTTT CASIRDRGGTEAFF TRBJ1-1 TRBD1 14 TRBV7-8
TGTGCCAGCAGCCCGCGTTCCGGGGACAGGGAACATGGCTACACCTTC CASSPRSGDREHGYTF TRBJ1-2 TRBD1 16 TRBV7-3
TGTGCCAGCAGACCACAGGGGAACTATGGCTACACCTTC CASRPQGNYGYTF TRBJ1-2 TRBD1 13 TRBV28
TGTGCCAGCAGCCAAGATATAGCGGGGGGGTCCTACGAGCAGTACTTC CASSQDIAGGSYEQYF TRBJ2-7 TRBD2 16 TRBV4-2
TGTGCCAGTAGTTCGGGGGTACCTCCCACCCAGTACTTC CASSSGVPPTQYF TRBJ2-5 . 13 TRBV19
TGTGCCAGCAGTTTACTGGGCGTAAGCAATCAGCCCCAGCATTTT CASSLLGVSNQPQHF TRBJ1-5 . 15 TRBV27
TGTGCCTCCACAGGGCGGGGGTACACAGATACGCAGTATTTT CASTGRGYTDTQYF TRBJ2-3 . 14 TRBV30
TGCGCCAGCAGCCACCCCGGGGTAGCGGGGTCCTACAATGAGCAGTTCTTC CASSHPGVAGSYNEQFF TRBJ2-1 TRBD2 17 TRBV4-3
TGTGCCATCAGGGACCAGGGGGCAGGGTATGGCTACACCTTC CAIRDQGAGYGYTF TRBJ1-2 TRBD1 14 TRBV10-3
TGCGCCAGCAGCCCGGGTCAGGGCTACAATGAGCAGTTCTTC CASSPGQGYNEQFF TRBJ2-1 . 14 TRBV4-3
TGTGCCAGCAGCGAGACAGGGAACCCGTATGGCTACACCTTC CASSETGNPYGYTF TRBJ1-2 TRBD1 14 TRBV25-1
TGTGCCAGCCAGGCTAACCAAGAGACCCAGTACTTC CASQANQETQYF TRBJ2-5 . 12 TRBV2
TGCGCCAGCAGCCGTTACAGGGGCGACTATGGCTACACCTTC CASSRYRGDYGYTF TRBJ1-2 TRBD1 14 TRBV4-1
TGTGCCAGCAGCCCAGTGAGGGCTAGCGGAGGCGCAGATACGCAGTATTTT CASSPVRASGGADTQYF TRBJ2-3 TRBD2 17 TRBV11-2
TGTGCCAGCAGTCACGAACCGACGGGGAGCTCCTACGAGCAGTACTTC CASSHEPTGSSYEQYF TRBJ2-7 . 16 TRBV2
TGCGCCAGCAGCTTCCAGAGCGCGGGGGGTAGCACTGAAGCTTTCTTT CASSFQSAGGSTEAFF TRBJ1-1 . 16 TRBV4-1
TGTGCCAGCAGTTTGGCCGGGACAGGGGGAACTAATGAAAAACTGTTTTTT CASSLAGTGGTNEKLFF TRBJ1-4 TRBD1 17 TRBV27
TGTGCCAGCAGTTGGAGGGGGCGGAGCACAGATACGCAGTATTTT CASSWRGRSTDTQYF TRBJ2-3 . 15 TRBV11-2
TGTGCCAGCAGCCTTCTAGCGGGGGGGCAAGAGACCCAGTACTTC CASSLLAGGQETQYF TRBJ2-5 TRBD2 15 TRBV5-4
TGCGCCAGCAGCCAAGTGTTAGCGGCGGGCAAAGGCTACGAGCAGTACTTC CASSQVLAAGKGYEQYF TRBJ2-7 . 17 TRBV4-3
TGTGCCAGCAGCCTTTCGGGGGGAGATCGGGAGCAGTACTTC CASSLSGGDREQYF TRBJ2-7 TRBD2 14 TRBV5-5
TGTGCCAGCAACAGGGGCACTGAAGCTTTCTTT CASNRGTEAFF TRBJ1-1 TRBD1 11 TRBV27